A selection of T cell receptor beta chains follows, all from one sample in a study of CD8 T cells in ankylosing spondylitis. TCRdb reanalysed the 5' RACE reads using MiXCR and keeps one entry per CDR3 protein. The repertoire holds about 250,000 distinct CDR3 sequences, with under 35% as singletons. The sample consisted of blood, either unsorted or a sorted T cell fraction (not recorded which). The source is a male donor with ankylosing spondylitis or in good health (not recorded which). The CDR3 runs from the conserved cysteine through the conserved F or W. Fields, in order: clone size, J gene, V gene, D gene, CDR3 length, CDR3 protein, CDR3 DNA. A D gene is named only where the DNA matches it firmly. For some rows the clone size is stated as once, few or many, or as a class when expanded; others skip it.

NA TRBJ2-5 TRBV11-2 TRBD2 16 CASSFGIAGGKETQYF TGTGCCAGCAGCTTCGGGATAGCGGGGGGTAAAGAGACCCAGTACTTC
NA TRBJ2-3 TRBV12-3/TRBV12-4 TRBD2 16 CASSVGLAGDTDTQYF TGTGCCAGCAGCGTTGGACTAGCGGGGGATACAGATACGCAGTATTTT
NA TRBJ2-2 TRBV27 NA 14 CASQPGLNTGELFF TGTGCCAGCCAACCGGGACTGAACACCGGGGAGCTGTTTTTT
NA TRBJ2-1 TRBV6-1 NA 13 CASSMGLGDEQFF TGTGCCAGTTCCATGGGTCTCGGGGATGAGCAGTTCTTC
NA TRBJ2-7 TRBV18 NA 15 CASSPHSRSSYEQYF TGTGCCAGCTCACCACACAGCCGGTCCTCCTACGAGCAGTACTTC
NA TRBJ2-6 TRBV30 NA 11 CAWAGANVLTF TGTGCCTGGGCTGGGGCCAACGTCCTGACTTTC
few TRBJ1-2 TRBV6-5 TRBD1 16 CASSYSLKDRLYGYTF TGTGCCAGCAGCTATAGTCTGAAGGACAGGCTATATGGCTACACCTTC
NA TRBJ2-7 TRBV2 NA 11 CASSDRYEQYF TGTGCCAGCAGTGATAGGTATGAGCAGTACTTC
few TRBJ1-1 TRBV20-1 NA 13 CSARDFSGSEAFF TGCAGTGCTAGAGATTTCTCGGGCAGTGAAGCTTTCTTT
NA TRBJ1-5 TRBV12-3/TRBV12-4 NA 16 CASSFSLTSDNQPQHF TGTGCCAGCAGTTTCAGCCTCACCTCAGACAATCAGCCCCAGCATTTT
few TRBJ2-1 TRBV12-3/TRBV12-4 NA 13 CASSFRTYNEQFF TGTGCCAGCAGTTTTCGGACCTACAATGAGCAGTTCTTC